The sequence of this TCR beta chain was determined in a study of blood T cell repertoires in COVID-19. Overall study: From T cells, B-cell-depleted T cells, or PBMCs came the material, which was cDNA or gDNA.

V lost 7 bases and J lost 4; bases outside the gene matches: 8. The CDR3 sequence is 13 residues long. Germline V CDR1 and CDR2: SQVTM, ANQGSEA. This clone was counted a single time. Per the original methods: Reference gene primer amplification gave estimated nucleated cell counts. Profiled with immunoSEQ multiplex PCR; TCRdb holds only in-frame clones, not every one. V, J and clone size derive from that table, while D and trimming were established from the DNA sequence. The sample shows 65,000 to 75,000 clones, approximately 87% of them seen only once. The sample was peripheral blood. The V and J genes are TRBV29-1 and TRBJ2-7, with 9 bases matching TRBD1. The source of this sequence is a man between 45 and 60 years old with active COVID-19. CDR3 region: CSALLGQGYEQYF. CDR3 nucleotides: TGCAGCGCATTACTAGGACAGGGGTACGAGCAGTACTTC.